A single sample is the source of the 17 T cell receptor beta chains below, sequenced in a study of T cell changes during pregnancy in multiple sclerosis. This table comes from immunoSEQ multiplex PCR, and its TCRdb copy is limited to in-frame clones, with some not included. Of 35,000 to 45,000 clones listed, approximately 90% are singletons. Source: CD4+ T cells from peripheral blood mononuclear cells, taken in the third trimester of pregnancy. These receptors all come from a female donor with multiple sclerosis, enrolled in a pregnancy study.

The genes are TRBV7-2 and TRBJ1-2; D possibly corresponds to TRBD1 (6 bases). V shed 7 bases and J shed 4 bases, with 16 bases lying between them. The germline V gene encodes CDR1 SGHTA and CDR2 FQGNSA. The CDR3 is 14 residues long. The CDR3: CASTGGQGSYGYTF. Here the CDR3 DNA reads TGTGCCAGCACCGGGGGGCAGGGGAGCTATGGCTACACCTTC.

This chain joins TRBV28 and TRBJ2-1, with 7 positions matching TRBD2. From germline, CDR1 is MDHEN and CDR2 SYDVKM. This CDR3 spans 14 amino acids. Losses at the gene ends were 7 bases for V and 8 bases for J; bases not matched to a gene: 11. The CDR3 DNA reads TGTGCCAGCAAGGGGAGGGCCGACGTCCATGAGCAGTTCTTC. It yields the protein CASKGRADVHEQFF.

The V and J genes are TRBV21-1 and TRBJ2-7; TRBD1 is the table's D call and was not checked against the DNA. TRBV21-1 is noted as a pseudogene. The CDR3 length is 16 residues. The CDR3 here is CASSKSGQGYYYEQYF. For the CDR3, the DNA is TGTGCCAGCAGCAAAAGTGGACAGGGGTATTACTACGAGCAGTACTTC.

This rearrangement joins TRBV11-2 to TRBJ2-5, with 7 bases identical to TRBD1. Germline-derived CDR1 and CDR2 are SGHAT and FQNNGV. V was pared by 1 base and J by 4 bases, with 3 bases of the junction left unmatched. This CDR3 is 14 amino acids long. The CDR3 DNA is TGTGCCAGCAGCTTAGTAAGGGGGCGAGAGACCCAGTACTTC. Translating gives CASSLVRGRETQYF.

A single count supports this clone. V is TRBV7-2 and J is TRBJ2-3, with 10 positions matching TRBD2. V lost 5 bases, J lost 5 bases, and 10 bases stayed unmatched. The CDR3 has 16 amino acids. Germline lookup yields CDR1 SGHTA and CDR2 FQGNSA. The CDR3 nucleotides read TGTGCCAGCAGCACCCAGGGGACTAGCGTGGGAGATACGCAGTATTTT. Translated, it gives CASSTQGTSVGDTQYF. The full variable domain, with the rest looked up from reference TRBV7-2 and TRBJ2-3, is GAGVSQSPSNKVTEKGKDVELRCDPISGHTALYWYRQSLGQGLEFLIYFQGNSAPDKSGLPSDRFSAERTGGSVSTLTIQRTQQEDSAVYLCASSTQGTSVGDTQYFGPGTRLTVL.

The J gene is TRBJ2-1, the V gene TRBV28; 10 bases are shared with TRBD2. Germline CDR1 and CDR2: MDHEN and SYDVKM. V was pared by 9 bases and J by 10 bases, with 9 bases of the junction left unmatched. This CDR3 is 13 amino acids long. The CDR3 reads CASGLAVYGEQFF. CDR3 bases: TGTGCCAGTGGACTAGCGGTGTACGGGGAGCAGTTCTTC.

The V and J genes are TRBV28 and TRBJ1-3; 7 bases line up with TRBD1. Germline CDR1 and CDR2: MDHEN and SYDVKM. After removal of 2 bases from V and 2 bases from J, the junction contained 6 bases not matched to a gene. The length of the CDR3 is 16 residues. CDR3 region: CASSLKVQGAGNTIYF. The CDR3 nucleotides are TGTGCCAGCAGTTTAAAGGTTCAGGGGGCTGGAAACACCATATATTTT.

The V gene is TRBV19, the J gene TRBJ1-2, with D possibly matching TRBD1 (5 bases). Germline CDR1 and CDR2: LNHDA and SQIVND (reference sequence). The CDR3 extends over 15 amino acids. The germline V and J ends were trimmed by 3 bases and 5 bases, with 16 bases remaining between them. CDR3 protein: CASSMSAVGGYGYTF. The DNA for the CDR3 is TGTGCCAGTAGTATGTCGGCAGTGGGGGGATATGGCTACACCTTC.

The rearrangement links TRBV25-1 to TRBJ2-7; tentatively, D is TRBD2 (6 bases). CDR3 length: 15 residues. V shed 2 bases and J shed 3 bases, with 14 bases lying between them. Germline V gene data show CDR1 as MGHDK and CDR2 as SYGVNS. CDR3 nucleotide sequence: TGTGCCAGCAGTGAAAGGGCGGGGAGTTTCTACGAGCAGTACTTC. The encoded protein is CASSERAGSFYEQYF.

The chain recombines TRBV11-2 with TRBJ2-3; 10 nucleotides agree with TRBD2. V was pared by 1 base and J by 3 bases, with 4 bases of the junction left unmatched. The CDR3 has 16 amino acids. Germline V gene sequence: CDR1 SGHAT, CDR2 FQNNGV. The CDR3: CASSLGGLAATDTQYF. DNA of the CDR3: TGTGCCAGCAGCTTAGGTGGACTAGCGGCTACAGATACGCAGTATTTT.

The chain joins TRBV5-1 to TRBJ2-1, with 11 bases identical to TRBD2. The CDR3 length is 15 residues. The V gene end was trimmed by 2 bases and the J gene end by 8 bases; junction bases not matched to a gene: 6. Germline V lookup: CDR1 SGHRS, CDR2 YFSETQ. The CDR3 bases are TGCGCCAGCAGCTTACTAGCGGGAGCCGTTTATGAGCAGTTCTTC. Residues: CASSLLAGAVYEQFF.

The chain carries TRBV27 and TRBJ1-1; D might be TRBD1 (6 bases). The CDR3 length is 15 residues. Per the germline V gene, CDR1 is MNHEY and CDR2 is SMNVEV (reference sequence). Deletions cut 5 bases from V and 3 bases from J, with 16 bases between. The CDR3 region has the DNA TGTGCCAGCAGTAAACAGGGTGTTGGGGACACTGAAGCTTTCTTT. This gives the protein CASSKQGVGDTEAFF.

The rearrangement uses TRBV5-6 and TRBJ2-7; 8 bases agree with TRBD1. Germline CDR1 SGHDT, CDR2 YYEEEE. V shed 4 bases and J 9 bases; nucleotides not matched to a gene: 9. The CDR3 is 13 residues long. CDR3 region: CASSRTGTPMQYF. The CDR3 DNA is TGTGCCAGCAGCCGGACAGGGACACCTATGCAGTACTTC. The variable domain in full, with the rest retrieved from reference TRBV5-6 and TRBJ2-7, is DAGVTQSPTHLIKTRGQQVTLRCSPKSGHDTVSWYQQALGQGPQFIFQYYEEEERQRGNFPDRFSGHQFPNYSSELNVNALLLGDSALYLCASSRTGTPMQYFGPGTRLTVT.

This clone was detected only a few times. The V call is TRBV6-5, the J call TRBJ2-6; a weak D match, TRBD1 (5 bases). Per the germline V gene, CDR1 is MNHEY and CDR2 is SVGAGI. Trimming shortened V by 6 bases and J by 0 bases, and 9 bases separated the two germline ends. This CDR3 is built from 15 residues. CDR3 nucleotide sequence: TGTGCCAGCAGCAACAGGCGCTCTGGGGCCAACGTCCTGACTTTC. This encodes CASSNRRSGANVLTF.

V gene TRBV7-9 combines with J gene TRBJ2-1; 11 bases agree with TRBD2. There are 18 residues in the CDR3. Germline V gene data show CDR1 as SEHNR and CDR2 as FQNEAQ (reference sequence). The trim removed 1 base at V and 9 bases at J, leaving 14 bases unmatched. CDR3 nucleotide sequence: TGTGCCAGCAGCTTAGGGGGAATAGCGGGAGGGCGCCCCCGTGAGCAGTTCTTC. It is translated as CASSLGGIAGGRPREQFF.

This chain joins TRBV7-5 and TRBJ2-3; no DNA check was done on the table's D call, TRBD1. TRBV7-5 is a documented pseudogene. The CDR3 extends over 18 amino acids. CDR3 in amino acids: CVRSPRPPGGTPTDTQYF. The DNA of the CDR3 is TGTGTCAGAAGCCCCCGCCCCCCAGGGGGCACACCCACAGATACGCAGTATTTT.

The J gene is TRBJ2-5, the V gene TRBV7-8, with no clear D. V lost 1 base, J lost 1 base, and 7 bases lay in between. From germline, CDR1 is SGHVS and CDR2 FQNEAQ. The CDR3 runs to 14 residues. The CDR3 here is CASSLGRSQETQYF. CDR3 nucleotide sequence: TGTGCCAGCAGCTTAGGCCGGTCCCAAGAGACCCAGTACTTC.